The 5 T cell receptor beta chains reported below all come from one sample, sequenced in a study of cytomegalovirus exposure and HLA in healthy donors. The study ran its PCR with 60 Vbeta and 13 Jbeta primers. Repertoires were generated with immunoSEQ multiplex PCR, while TCRdb's copy carries only in-frame clones and drops some. Here the sample spans some 140,000 clones, approximately 79% being singletons. Specimen: PBMCs. These receptors all come from a man younger than 35 in good health and CMV-seronegative.

V usage is TRBV4-1 and J usage is TRBJ2-3; D may be TRBD2 (5 bases). This CDR3 region has 16 residues. Trimming removed 0 bases at V and 0 bases at J, with 10 bases between. Germline lookup yields CDR1 MGHRA and CDR2 YSYEKL. CDR3 residues: CASSQEGTRSTDTQYF. The CDR3 DNA reads as TGCGCCAGCAGCCAAGAAGGTACTAGAAGCACAGATACGCAGTATTTT.

V gene TRBV21-1 combines with J gene TRBJ2-7; the listed D gene, TRBD2, was not tested against the DNA. TRBV21-1 is termed a pseudogene. This CDR3 spans 14 amino acids. Written as DNA, the CDR3 is TGTGCCAGCAGCAAAGTTGCGGGAGGCGGGGGGCAGTACTTC. This translates into CASSKVAGGGGQYF.

V gene TRBV27 combines with J gene TRBJ2-3; 15 bases align to TRBD2. Trimming at V came to 4 bases and at J to 5 bases, leaving 7 bases not matched to a gene. From germline, CDR1 is MNHEY and CDR2 SMNVEV (reference sequence). The CDR3 runs 17 residues. The chain's CDR3 is CASSSGLAGGYGDTQYF. CDR3 nucleotides: TGTGCCAGCAGTTCAGGACTAGCGGGGGGGTATGGAGATACGCAGTATTTT.

V and J are TRBV11-3 and TRBJ2-1; TRBD2 aligns across 7 bases. The CDR3 has 15 amino acids. With V trimmed by 4 bases and J by 7 bases, 10 bases remained unmatched. The germline CDR1 and CDR2 sequences are SGHNT and YENEEA. This CDR3 reads CASSSAKEGGNEQFF. The CDR3 bases are TGTGCCAGCAGCTCAGCAAAGGAGGGAGGGAATGAGCAGTTCTTC.

The V call is TRBV11-2, the J call TRBJ2-7; D uncertain. Germline assignment: CDR1 SGHAT and CDR2 FQNNGV. This CDR3 is 13 amino acids long. V was shortened by 0 bases and J by 2 bases, with 5 bases between the two germline ends. The CDR3 reads CASSLDTTYEQYF. As DNA, the CDR3 is TGTGCCAGCAGCTTAGACACAACCTACGAGCAGTACTTC.